The clone carrying this T cell receptor (beta chain) appeared a single time. The entry originates in a study of control samples from healthy donors and cancer patients. The assay was immunoSEQ multiplex PCR, and TCRdb's table has in-frame clones only and misses some. The sample has about 220,000 clones; around 94% are singletons. This CDR3 has 14 residues. Looked up from germline, CDR1 is SGHAT and CDR2 is FQNNGV. Trimming removed 4 bases from V and 3 bases from J; junction bases left unmatched: 5. The sample consisted of blood. This rearrangement joins TRBV11-2 to TRBJ2-7; TRBD1 agrees at 8 bases. The sequence was obtained from a man over 45 in good health. In nucleotides, the CDR3 is TGTGCCAGCAGCTCCACGACAGGGGTCTACGAGCAGTACTTC. Protein: CASSSTTGVYEQYF.